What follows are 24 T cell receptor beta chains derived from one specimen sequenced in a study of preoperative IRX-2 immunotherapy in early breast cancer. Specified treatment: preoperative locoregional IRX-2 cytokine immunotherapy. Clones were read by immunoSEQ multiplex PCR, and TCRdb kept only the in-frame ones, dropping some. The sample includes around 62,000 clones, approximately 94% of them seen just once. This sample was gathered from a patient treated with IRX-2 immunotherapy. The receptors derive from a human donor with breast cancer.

The CDR3 loop reads CASSFIQIRPIDSNQPQHF. Here the CDR3 DNA reads TGTGCCAGCAGCTTCATACAGATACGTCCAATCGATAGCAATCAGCCCCAGCATTTT. The chain couples TRBV5-6 to TRBJ1-5, with unresolved D. The V gene's germline CDR1 is SGHDT and CDR2 YYEEEE. The V end lost 2 bases, the J end lost 0 bases, and 21 bases lay between the germline ends. The CDR3 length is 19 residues. Filled out from reference TRBV5-6 and TRBJ1-5, the complete variable domain reads DAGVTQSPTHLIKTRGQQVTLRCSPKSGHDTVSWYQQALGQGPQFIFQYYEEEERQRGNFPDRFSGHQFPNYSSELNVNALLLGDSALYLCASSFIQIRPIDSNQPQHFGDGTRLSIL.

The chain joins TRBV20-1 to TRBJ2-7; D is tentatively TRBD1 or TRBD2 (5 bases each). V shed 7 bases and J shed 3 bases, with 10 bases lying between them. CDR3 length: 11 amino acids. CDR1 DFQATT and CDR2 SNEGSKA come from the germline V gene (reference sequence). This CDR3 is CSGGTRYEQYF. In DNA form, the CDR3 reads TGCAGTGGGGGGACCCGCTACGAGCAGTACTTC.

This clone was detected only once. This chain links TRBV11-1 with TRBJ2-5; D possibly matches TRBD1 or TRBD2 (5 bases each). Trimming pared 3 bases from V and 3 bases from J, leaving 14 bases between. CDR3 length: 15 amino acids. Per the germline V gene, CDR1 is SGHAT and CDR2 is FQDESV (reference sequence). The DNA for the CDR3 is TGTGCCAGCAGCTTTCCTCACTTGGGGGAAGAGACCCAGTACTTC. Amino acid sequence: CASSFPHLGEETQYF. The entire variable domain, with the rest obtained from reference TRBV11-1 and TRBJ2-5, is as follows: EAEVAQSPRYKITEKSQAVAFWCDPISGHATLYWYRQILGQGPELLVQFQDESVVDDSQLPKDRFSAERLKGVDSTLKIQPAELGDSAMYLCASSFPHLGEETQYFGPGTRLLVL.

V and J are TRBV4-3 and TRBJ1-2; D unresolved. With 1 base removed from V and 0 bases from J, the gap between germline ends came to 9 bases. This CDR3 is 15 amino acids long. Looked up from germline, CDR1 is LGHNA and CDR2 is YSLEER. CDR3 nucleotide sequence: TGCGCCAGCAGCCAAGTGGTCCATTCTAACTATGGCTACACCTTC. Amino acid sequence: CASSQVVHSNYGYTF.

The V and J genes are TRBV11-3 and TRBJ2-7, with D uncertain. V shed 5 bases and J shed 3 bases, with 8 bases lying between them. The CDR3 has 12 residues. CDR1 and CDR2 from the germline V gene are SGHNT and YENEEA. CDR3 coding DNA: TGTGCCAGCAGCCAAATCCACTACGAGCAGTACTTC. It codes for CASSQIHYEQYF.

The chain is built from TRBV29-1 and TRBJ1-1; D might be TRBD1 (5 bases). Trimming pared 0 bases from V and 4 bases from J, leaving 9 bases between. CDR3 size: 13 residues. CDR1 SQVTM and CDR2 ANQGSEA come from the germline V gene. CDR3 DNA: TGCAGCGTTGAAGATCGGAGGGGCACTGAAGCTTTCTTT. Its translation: CSVEDRRGTEAFF.

The CDR3 region has the DNA TGTGCCAGCAGGCTGAACCGCCCGACTAGCGGGATGGACAATGAGCAGTTCTTC. Encoded protein: CASRLNRPTSGMDNEQFF. The rearrangement links TRBV27 to TRBJ2-1, with TRBD2 matching over 11 bases. CDR3 length: 18 residues. Germline loops: CDR1 MNHEY, CDR2 SMNVEV (reference sequence). With V trimmed by 6 bases and J by 5 bases, 15 bases remained unmatched.

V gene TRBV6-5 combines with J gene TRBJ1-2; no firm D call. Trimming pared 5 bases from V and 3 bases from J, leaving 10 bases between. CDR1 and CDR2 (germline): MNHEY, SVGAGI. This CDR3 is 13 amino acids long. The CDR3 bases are TGTGCCAGCAGTCCCGGGCCATACTATGGCTACACCTTC. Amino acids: CASSPGPYYGYTF.

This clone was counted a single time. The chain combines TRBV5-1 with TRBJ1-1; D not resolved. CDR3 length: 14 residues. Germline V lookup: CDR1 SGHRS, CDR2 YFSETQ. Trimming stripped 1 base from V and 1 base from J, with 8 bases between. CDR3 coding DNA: TGCGCCAGCAGCTTGAGGCACCAGAACACTGAAGCTTTCTTT. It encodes CASSLRHQNTEAFF.

CDR3 loop: CASTTNGNTIYF. The CDR3 nucleotides are TGTGCCAGCACCACAAATGGAAACACCATATATTTT. The chain links TRBV7-9 to TRBJ1-3; no clear D gene. V was trimmed by 7 bases and J by 3 bases, leaving 7 bases between them. CDR3 length equals 12 residues. The germline V gene has CDR1 SEHNR and CDR2 FQNEAQ (reference sequence).

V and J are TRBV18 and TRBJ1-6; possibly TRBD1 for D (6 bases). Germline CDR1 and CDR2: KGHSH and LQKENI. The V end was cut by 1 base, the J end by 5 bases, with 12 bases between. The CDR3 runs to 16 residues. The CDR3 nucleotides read TGTGCCAGCTCACCACTCCAGGGGCCCAATAATTCACCCCTCCACTTT. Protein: CASSPLQGPNNSPLHF.

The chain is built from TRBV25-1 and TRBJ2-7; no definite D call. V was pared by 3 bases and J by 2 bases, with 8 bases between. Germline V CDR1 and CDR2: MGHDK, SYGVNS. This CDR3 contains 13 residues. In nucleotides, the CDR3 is TGTGCCAGCAGTGATTTCAGAACCTACGAGCAGTACTTC. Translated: CASSDFRTYEQYF.

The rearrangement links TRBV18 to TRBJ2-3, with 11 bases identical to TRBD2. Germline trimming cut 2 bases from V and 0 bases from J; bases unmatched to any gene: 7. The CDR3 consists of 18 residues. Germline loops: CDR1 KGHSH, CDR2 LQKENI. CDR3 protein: CASSPKNPSGRSTDTQYF. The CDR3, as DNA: TGTGCCAGCTCACCAAAGAACCCTAGCGGGAGGAGCACAGATACGCAGTATTTT.

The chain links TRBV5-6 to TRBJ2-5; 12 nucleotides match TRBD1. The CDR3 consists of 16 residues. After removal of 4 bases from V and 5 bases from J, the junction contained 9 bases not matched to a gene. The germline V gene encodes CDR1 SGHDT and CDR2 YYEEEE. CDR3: CASSLGTGGVGETQYF. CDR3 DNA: TGTGCCAGCAGCCTAGGGACAGGGGGCGTTGGCGAGACCCAGTACTTC.

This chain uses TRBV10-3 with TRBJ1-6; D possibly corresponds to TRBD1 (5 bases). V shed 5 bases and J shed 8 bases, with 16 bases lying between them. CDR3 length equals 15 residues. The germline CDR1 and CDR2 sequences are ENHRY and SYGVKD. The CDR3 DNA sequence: TGTGCCATCAGTTCCACGGAGGGGACTCATTCACCCCTCCACTTT. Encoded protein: CAISSTEGTHSPLHF.

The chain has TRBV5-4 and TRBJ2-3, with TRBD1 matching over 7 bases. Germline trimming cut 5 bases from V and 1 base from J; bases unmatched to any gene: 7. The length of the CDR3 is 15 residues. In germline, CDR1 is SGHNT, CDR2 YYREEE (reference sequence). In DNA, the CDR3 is TGTGCCAGCAGACCAGACAGGGTAGGCACAGATACGCAGTATTTT. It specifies CASRPDRVGTDTQYF.

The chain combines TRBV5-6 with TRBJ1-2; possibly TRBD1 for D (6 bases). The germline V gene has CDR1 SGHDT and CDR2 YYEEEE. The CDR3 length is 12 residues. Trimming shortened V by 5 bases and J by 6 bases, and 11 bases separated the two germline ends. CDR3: CASRRQEDGYTF. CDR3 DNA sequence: TGTGCCAGCAGGCGACAGGAGGATGGCTACACCTTC.

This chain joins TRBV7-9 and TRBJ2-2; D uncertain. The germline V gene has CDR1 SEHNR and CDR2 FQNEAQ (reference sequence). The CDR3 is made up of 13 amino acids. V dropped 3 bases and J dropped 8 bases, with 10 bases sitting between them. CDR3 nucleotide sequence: TGTGCCAGCAGCTTCGAAACTCTTGGGGAGCTGTTTTTT. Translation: CASSFETLGELFF.

CDR3 in amino acids: CASSSPWGNTEAFF. In DNA form, the CDR3 reads TGTGCCAGCAGTTCCCCATGGGGGAACACTGAAGCTTTCTTT. The rearrangement uses TRBV27 and TRBJ1-1, with no clear D. The germline gives CDR1 MNHEY, CDR2 SMNVEV (reference sequence). The CDR3 has 14 amino acids. V gave up 4 bases and J gave up 1 base, with 10 bases separating them.

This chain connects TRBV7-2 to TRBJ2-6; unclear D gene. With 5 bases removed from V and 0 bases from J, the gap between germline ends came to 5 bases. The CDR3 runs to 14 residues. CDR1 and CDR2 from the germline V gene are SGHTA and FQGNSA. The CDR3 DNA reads TGTGCCAGCAGCCGAGACTCTGGGGCCAACGTCCTGACTTTC. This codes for CASSRDSGANVLTF.

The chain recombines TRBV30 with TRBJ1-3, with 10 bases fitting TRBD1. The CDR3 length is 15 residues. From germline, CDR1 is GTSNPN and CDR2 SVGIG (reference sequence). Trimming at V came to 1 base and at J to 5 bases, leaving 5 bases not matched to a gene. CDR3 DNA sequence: TGTGCCTGGAGTGGCCGGGACAGGGGTAGAAACACCATATATTTT. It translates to CAWSGRDRGRNTIYF. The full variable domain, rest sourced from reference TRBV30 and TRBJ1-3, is SQTIHQWPATLVQPVGSPLSLECTVEGTSNPNLYWYRQAAGRGLQLLFYSVGIGQISSEVPQNLSASRPQDRQFILSSKKLLLSDSGFYLCAWSGRDRGRNTIYFGEGSWLTVV.

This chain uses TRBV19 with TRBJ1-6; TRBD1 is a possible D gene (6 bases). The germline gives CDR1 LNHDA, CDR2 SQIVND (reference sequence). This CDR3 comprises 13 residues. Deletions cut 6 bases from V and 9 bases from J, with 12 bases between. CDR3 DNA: TGTGCCAGTAGGGATGTGGGGGCTTCACCCCTCCACTTT. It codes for CASRDVGASPLHF.

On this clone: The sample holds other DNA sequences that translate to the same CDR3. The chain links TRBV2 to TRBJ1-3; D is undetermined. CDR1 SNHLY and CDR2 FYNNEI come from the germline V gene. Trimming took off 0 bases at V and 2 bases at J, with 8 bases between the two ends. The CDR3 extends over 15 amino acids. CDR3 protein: CASSEAGRPGNTIYF. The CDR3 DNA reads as TGTGCCAGCAGTGAAGCGGGCAGGCCTGGAAACACCATATATTTT. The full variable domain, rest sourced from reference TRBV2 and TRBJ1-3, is EPEVTQTPSHQVTQMGQEVILRCVPISNHLYFYWYRQILGQKVEFLVSFYNNEISEKSEIFDDQFSVERPDGSNFTLKIRSTKLEDSAMYFCASSEAGRPGNTIYFGEGSWLTVV.

The CDR3 here is CASSMRDRVNTEAFF. The CDR3 coding sequence is TGTGCCAGTAGTATGAGGGACAGGGTGAACACTGAAGCTTTCTTT. The V and J genes are TRBV19 and TRBJ1-1, with 9 bases that match TRBD1. Germline assignment: CDR1 LNHDA and CDR2 SQIVND (reference sequence). This CDR3 is built from 15 residues. Germline trimming cut 3 bases from V and 0 bases from J; bases unmatched to any gene: 2.